This TCR beta chain was captured in a study of control samples from healthy donors and cancer patients (dated by TCRdb to the early 2020s). On this clone itself: Its antigen specificity is not known. No base quality information exists; no much larger clone differs at one position.

Receptor libraries were prepared by the immunoSEQ multiplex PCR assay. TCRdb provides this immuneACCESS table in a form limited to in-frame rearrangements. Some clones are lacking; in checked studies, under half of them reflect an unresolved V gene, and why the rest are absent is not known. The sample table shows 45,000 or so clones, and 75% to 95% are seen once. The ten most abundant clones make up around 23% of the sample. This clonotype was sampled from a woman between 40 and 50 years old with head and neck cancer. What was sequenced was PBMCs.

The CDR3 here reads CASGSTGRMNTEAFF. In nucleotides, the sequence is TGTGCCAGCGGATCGACAGGGAGGATGAACACTGAAGCTTTCTTT. The chain is encoded by TRBV3-1 (or the pseudogene TRBV3-2) joined to TRBJ1-1, and 7 junction bases match TRBD1. The germline V gene (reference sequence) provides CDR1 LGHDT and CDR2 YNNKEL. From cysteine to phenylalanine, the CDR3 is 15 amino acids long. The sequence is cut down to CDR3 DNA, 45 bases in frame from base 1. V lost 8 bases and J lost 0 bases, and the count of bases not matched to a germline gene is 9.